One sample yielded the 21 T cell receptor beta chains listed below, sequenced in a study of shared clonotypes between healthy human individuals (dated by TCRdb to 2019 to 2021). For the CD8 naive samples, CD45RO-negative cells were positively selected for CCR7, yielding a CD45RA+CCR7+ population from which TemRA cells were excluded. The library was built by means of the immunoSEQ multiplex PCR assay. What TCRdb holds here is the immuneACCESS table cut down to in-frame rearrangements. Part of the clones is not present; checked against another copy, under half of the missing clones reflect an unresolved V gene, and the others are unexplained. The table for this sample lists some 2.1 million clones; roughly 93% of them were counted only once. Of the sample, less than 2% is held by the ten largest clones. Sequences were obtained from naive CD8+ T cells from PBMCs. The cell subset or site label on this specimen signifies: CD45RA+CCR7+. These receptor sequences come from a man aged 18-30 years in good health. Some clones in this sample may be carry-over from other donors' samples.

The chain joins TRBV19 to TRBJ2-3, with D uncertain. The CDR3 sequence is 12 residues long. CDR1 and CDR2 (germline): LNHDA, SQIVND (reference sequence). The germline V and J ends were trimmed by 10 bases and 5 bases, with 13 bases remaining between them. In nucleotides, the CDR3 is TGTGCCACCTTCGCACCGGGAGATACGCAGTATTTT. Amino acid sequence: CATFAPGDTQYF.

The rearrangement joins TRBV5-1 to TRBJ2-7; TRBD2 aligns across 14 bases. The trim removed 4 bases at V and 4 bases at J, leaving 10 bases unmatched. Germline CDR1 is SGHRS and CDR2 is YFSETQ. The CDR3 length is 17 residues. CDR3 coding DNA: TGCGCCAGCAGCCGACCTATGGGACTAGCGGGAGCTTACGAGCAGTACTTC. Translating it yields CASSRPMGLAGAYEQYF.

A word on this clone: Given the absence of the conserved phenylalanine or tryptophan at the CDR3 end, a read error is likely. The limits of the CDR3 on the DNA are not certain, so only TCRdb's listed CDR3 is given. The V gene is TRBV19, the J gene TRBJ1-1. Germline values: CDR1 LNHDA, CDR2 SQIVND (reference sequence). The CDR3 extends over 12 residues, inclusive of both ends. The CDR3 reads CASSTPRILVAS.

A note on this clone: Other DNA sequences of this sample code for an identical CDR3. The CDR3 sequence is CASSPAGGYNEQFF. As DNA, the CDR3 is TGTGCCAGCAGTCCAGCGGGAGGGTACAATGAGCAGTTCTTC. The chain uses TRBV7-3 and TRBJ2-1, with 10 bases that match TRBD2. V gave up 6 bases and J gave up 4 bases; unmatched junction bases: 3. The germline CDR1 and CDR2 sequences are SGHTA and FQGTGA. This CDR3 is built from 14 residues.

CDR3 loop: CASMSGREQYF. The CDR3 bases are TGTGCCAGCATGTCCGGACGCGAGCAGTACTTC. The chain joins TRBV6-1 to TRBJ2-7; D remains unclear. Germline V gene data show CDR1 as MNHNS and CDR2 as SASEGT. The germline V and J ends were trimmed by 7 bases and 6 bases, with 10 bases remaining between them. The CDR3 consists of 11 residues.

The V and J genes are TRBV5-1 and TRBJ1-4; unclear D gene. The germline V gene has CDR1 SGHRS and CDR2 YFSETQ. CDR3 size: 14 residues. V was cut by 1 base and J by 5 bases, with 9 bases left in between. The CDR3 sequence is CASSLYSKNEKLFF. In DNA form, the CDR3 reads TGCGCCAGCAGCTTGTACAGCAAAAATGAAAAACTGTTTTTT.

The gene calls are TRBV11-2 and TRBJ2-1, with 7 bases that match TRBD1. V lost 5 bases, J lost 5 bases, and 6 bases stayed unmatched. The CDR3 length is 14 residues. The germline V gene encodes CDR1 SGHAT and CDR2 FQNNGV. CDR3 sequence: CASSIWTGDNEQFF. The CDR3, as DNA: TGTGCCAGCAGCATCTGGACAGGCGACAATGAGCAGTTCTTC.

The CDR3 DNA is TGTGCCAGCTCACCTATGTCATCTCCTTCCTACGAGCAGTACTTC. Protein: CASSPMSSPSYEQYF. The chain has TRBV18 and TRBJ2-7; D is unclear. CDR1 is KGHSH, CDR2 LQKENI, per germline. The CDR3 extends over 15 amino acids. The V end lost 3 bases, the J end lost 1 base, and 13 bases lay between the germline ends.

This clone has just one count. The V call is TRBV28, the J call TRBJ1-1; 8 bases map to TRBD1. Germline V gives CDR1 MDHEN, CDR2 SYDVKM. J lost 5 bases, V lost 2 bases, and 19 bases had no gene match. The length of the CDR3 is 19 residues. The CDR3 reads CASSLPPGQGGRITTEAFF. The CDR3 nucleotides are TGTGCCAGCAGTTTACCCCCCGGACAGGGAGGGAGGATTACAACTGAAGCTTTCTTT.

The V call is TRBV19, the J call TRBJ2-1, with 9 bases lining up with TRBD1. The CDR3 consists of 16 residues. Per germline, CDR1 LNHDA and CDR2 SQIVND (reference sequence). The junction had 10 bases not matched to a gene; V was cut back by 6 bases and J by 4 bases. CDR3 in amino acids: CASRGTAGTGYNEQFF. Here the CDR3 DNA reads TGTGCCAGTAGGGGAACCGCCGGGACAGGGTACAATGAGCAGTTCTTC.

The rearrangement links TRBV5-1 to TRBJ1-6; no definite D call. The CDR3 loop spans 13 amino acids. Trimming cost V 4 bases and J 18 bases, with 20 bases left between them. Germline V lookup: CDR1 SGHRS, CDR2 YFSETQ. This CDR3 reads CASSLPPGPHHHF. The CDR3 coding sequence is TGCGCCAGCAGCCTGCCGCCAGGCCCCCATCACCACTTT.

The CDR3 region is CASSFFGLAGADTQYF. The CDR3 coding sequence is TGTGCCAGCAGCTTCTTTGGGCTAGCGGGAGCAGATACGCAGTATTTT. The chain has TRBV11-2 and TRBJ2-3, with 10 positions matching TRBD2. Trimming at V came to 3 bases and at J to 4 bases, leaving 7 bases not matched to a gene. Germline assignment: CDR1 SGHAT and CDR2 FQNNGV. The CDR3 spans 16 residues.

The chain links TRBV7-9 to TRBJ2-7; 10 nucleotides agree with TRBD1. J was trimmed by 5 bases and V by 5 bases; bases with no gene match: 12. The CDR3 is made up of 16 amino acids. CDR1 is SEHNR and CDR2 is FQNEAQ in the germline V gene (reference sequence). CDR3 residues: CASSALPGQGLDEQYF. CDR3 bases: TGTGCCAGCAGCGCCTTGCCGGGACAGGGGTTAGACGAGCAGTACTTC.

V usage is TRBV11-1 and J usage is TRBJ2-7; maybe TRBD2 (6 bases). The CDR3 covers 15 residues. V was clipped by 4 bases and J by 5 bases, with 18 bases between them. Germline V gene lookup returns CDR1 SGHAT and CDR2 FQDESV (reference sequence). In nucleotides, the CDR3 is TGTGCCAGCAGCTGGAACCGGGACTTCGGTGACGAGCAGTACTTC. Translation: CASSWNRDFGDEQYF.

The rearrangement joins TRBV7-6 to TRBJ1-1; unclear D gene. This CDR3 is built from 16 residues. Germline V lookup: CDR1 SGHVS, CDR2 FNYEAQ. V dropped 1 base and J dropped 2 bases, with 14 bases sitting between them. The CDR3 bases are TGTGCCAGCAGCTTAGGGTGGAGGCAGGATAACACTGAAGCTTTCTTT. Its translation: CASSLGWRQDNTEAFF. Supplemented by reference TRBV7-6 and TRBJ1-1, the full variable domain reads GAGVSQSPRYKVTKRGQDVALRCDPISGHVSLYWYRQALGQGPEFLTYFNYEAQQDKSGLPNDRFSAERPEGSISTLTIQRTEQRDSAMYRCASSLGWRQDNTEAFFGQGTRLTVV.

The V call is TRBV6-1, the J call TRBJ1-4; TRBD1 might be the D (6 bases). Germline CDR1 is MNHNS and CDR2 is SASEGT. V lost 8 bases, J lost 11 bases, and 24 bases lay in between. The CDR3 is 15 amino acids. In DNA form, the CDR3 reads TGTGCCAGCGGCGGGTCCTTACAGGGCTTTTGGAAACTGTTTTTT. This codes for CASGGSLQGFWKLFF.

Written as DNA, the CDR3 is TGCGCCAGCAGCCAAGATTCCCCGGGAGCGGGGTACAATGAGCAGTTCTTC. This sequence encodes CASSQDSPGAGYNEQFF. J is TRBJ2-1 and V is TRBV4-1, with TRBD2 matching over 7 bases. Trimming took 0 bases from V and 4 from J; bases not matched to a gene: 9. This CDR3 has 17 amino acids. Germline CDR1 MGHRA, CDR2 YSYEKL.

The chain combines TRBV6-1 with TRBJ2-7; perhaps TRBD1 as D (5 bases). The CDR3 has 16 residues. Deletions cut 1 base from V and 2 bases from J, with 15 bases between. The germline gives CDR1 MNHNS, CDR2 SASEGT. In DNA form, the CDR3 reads TGTGCCAGCAGTGAAGGTGTGGGGCAGGCCACCTACGAGCAGTACTTC. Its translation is CASSEGVGQATYEQYF.

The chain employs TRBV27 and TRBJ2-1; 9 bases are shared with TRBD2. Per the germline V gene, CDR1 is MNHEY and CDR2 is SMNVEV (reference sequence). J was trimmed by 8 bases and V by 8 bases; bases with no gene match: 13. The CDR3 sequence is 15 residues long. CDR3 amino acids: CASGSSGRTGDEQFF. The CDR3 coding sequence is TGTGCCAGCGGAAGCAGCGGGAGGACTGGCGATGAGCAGTTCTTC.

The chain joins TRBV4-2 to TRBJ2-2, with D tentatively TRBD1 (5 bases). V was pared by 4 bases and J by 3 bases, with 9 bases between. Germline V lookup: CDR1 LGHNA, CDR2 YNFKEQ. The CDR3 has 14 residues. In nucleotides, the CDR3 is TGTGCCAGCAGCCCGACAGAGTACACCGGGGAGCTGTTTTTT. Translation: CASSPTEYTGELFF.

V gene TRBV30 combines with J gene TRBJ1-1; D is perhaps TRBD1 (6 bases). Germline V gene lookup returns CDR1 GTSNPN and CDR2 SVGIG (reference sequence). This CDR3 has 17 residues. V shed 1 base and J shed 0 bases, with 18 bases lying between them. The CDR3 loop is CAWSDRARLHMNTEAFF. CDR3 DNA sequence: TGTGCCTGGAGTGACAGGGCGAGACTCCATATGAACACTGAAGCTTTCTTT.